The present T cell receptor beta chain was sequenced within a study of blood T cells in healthy people across ages (dated by TCRdb to 2013 to 2016). Describing the broader study: Template switching captured roughly one uniquely barcoded TCR beta cDNA molecule per two T cells in model experiments. To track age-related changes in TCR beta repertoire diversity, the study relied on deep sequencing normalized with unique cDNA molecular identifiers. To avoid experimental bias, donors of different ages were randomly spread across the sequencing lanes. Using the same blood draw, the study looked at two additional independent replicas of 1 million unique cDNA reads for two donors, one aged 18 to 30 and the other aged 80 or older. The donors were divided into four age groups: young (average roughly 17 years), middle-aged (under 40), aged (approximately 59) and long-lived (around 87).

Taken from cysteine to phenylalanine, the CDR3 has 14 residues. CDR3 DNA is the only sequence kept; it has 42 bases, read in frame from the first base. The junction shows trimming of 4 bases on V and 8 bases on J, plus 18 bases between the germline ends. From a lookup of the germline V gene, CDR1 and CDR2 are SGHRS and YFSETQ. The paper as a whole reports these results and caveats: Observed TCR beta diversity per million T cells fell roughly linearly with age, and a significant reduction was already apparent by age roughly 41. Because the CMV infection status of the donors was unknown, age-related changes in expanded clonotypes may potentially have been confounded. Estimates of total diversity from one million sequenced T cells were regarded as lower bounds and underestimates. Conclusive comparison of naive and antigen-experienced compartments was prevented by the profiling of bulk unsorted PBMCs. A strong correlation was found between observed TCR beta diversity and the percentage of naive T cells measured by flow cytometry. Compared with the aged group, the long-lived group had more naive CD4+ T cells, fewer expanded clones and increased TCR diversity, a pattern suggesting age selection.

Systemically healthy Caucasian individuals from Russia, 35 to 50 in total and aged 6 to 90 years, were included as donors. Approximately 9.7 milliliters of peripheral blood were drawn from each donor into EDTA-treated Vacutainer tubes. Ficoll-Paque density-gradient centrifugation was used to isolate PBMCs, with at least 7 million obtained per sample. Trizol reagent was used to extract total RNA from the PBMCs, yielding at least 6 micrograms per sample. For every donor, an aliquot of PBMCs went through flow cytometry to measure the percentages of naive CD45RAhigh/CD27high T cells. As concerns this clonotype: Its antigen specificity is not known. No much larger clone exists at a distance of one base, and base qualities are not known.

Libraries were built with 5' RACE. The listed sequencing device is Illumina HiSeq 2500. The second PCR ran for roughly 7 to 11 cycles and used a J-beta primer mix along with a sample-barcoded 5' primer. A unique molecular identifier was introduced onto each TCR beta cDNA molecule by a template-switch 5' adaptor carrying 12 random nucleotides. At least 2.5 million CDR3-containing paired-end reads were obtained from each sample. First-strand cDNA was synthesized from all RNA with the Mint cDNA synthesis kit, primed by a TRBC-specific oligonucleotide. After uracil-DNA glycosylase treatment, a first 18-cycle PCR used universal primers M1SS and BC2_uni_R on all cDNA. As for the original processing: For normalization, 1 million high-quality reads were randomly selected from each sample, with every read carrying a distinct molecular identifier. Instead of being binned into consensus sequences, reads with shared molecular identifiers were discarded. CDR3 identification, clonotype clustering and error correction used MiTCR with a Q25 quality threshold and the strictest error-elimination algorithm. A nonparametric unseen species model with Euler transformation was used to estimate lower-bound total TCR beta diversity. TCRdb handled the public reads itself, with Q25 trimming in fastp and clone calling in MiXCR, and kept productive beta chains. Entries that share a CDR3 protein sequence are merged under the most common genes and DNA. The V and J calls and clone size come from TCRdb's table, not from the authors' own analysis. The sample profile shows about 1,600,000 distinct CDR3 sequences; approximately 38% of them were found once. 7% to 9% of the sample lies in the top ten.

This receptor was obtained from a young woman in good health. The sequence joins TRBV5-1 to TRBJ1-2; TRBD1 is a possible D gene, resting on 5 matching bases. Sequencing used blood. The CDR3 loop reads CASSPSTAGKGYTF. The DNA reads as follows: TGCGCCAGCAGCCCTTCGACAGCTGGGAAGGGCTACACCTTC.